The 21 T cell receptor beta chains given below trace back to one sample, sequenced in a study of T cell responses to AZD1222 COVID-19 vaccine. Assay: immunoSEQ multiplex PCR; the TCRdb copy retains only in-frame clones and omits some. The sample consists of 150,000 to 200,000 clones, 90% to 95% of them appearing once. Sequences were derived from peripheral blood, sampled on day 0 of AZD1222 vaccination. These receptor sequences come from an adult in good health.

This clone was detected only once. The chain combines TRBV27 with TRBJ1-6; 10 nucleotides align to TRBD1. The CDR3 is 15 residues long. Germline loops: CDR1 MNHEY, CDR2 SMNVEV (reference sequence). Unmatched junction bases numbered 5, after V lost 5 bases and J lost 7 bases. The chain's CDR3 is CASSPLGQGNSPLHF. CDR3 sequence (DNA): TGTGCCAGCAGTCCCTTGGGACAGGGGAATTCACCCCTCCACTTT.

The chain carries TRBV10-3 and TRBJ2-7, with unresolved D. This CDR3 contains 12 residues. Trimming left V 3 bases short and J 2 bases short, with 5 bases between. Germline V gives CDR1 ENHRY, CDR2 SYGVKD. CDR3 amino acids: CAISDMAYEQYF. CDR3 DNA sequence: TGTGCCATCAGTGATATGGCCTACGAGCAGTACTTC.

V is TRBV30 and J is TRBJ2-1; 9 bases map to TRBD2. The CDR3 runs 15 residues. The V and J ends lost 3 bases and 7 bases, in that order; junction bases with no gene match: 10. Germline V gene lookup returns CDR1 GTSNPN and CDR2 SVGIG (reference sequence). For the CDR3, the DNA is TGTGCCTGGAGCGGGGGAACTAGCGGGCAGAATGAGCAGTTCTTC. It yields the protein CAWSGGTSGQNEQFF.

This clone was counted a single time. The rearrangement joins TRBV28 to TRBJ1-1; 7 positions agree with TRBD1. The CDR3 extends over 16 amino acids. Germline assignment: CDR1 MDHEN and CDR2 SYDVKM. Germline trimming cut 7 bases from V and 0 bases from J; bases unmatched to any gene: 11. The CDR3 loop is CASKGTVRLLNTEAFF. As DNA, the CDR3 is TGTGCCAGCAAAGGGACAGTGAGACTTTTGAACACTGAAGCTTTCTTT. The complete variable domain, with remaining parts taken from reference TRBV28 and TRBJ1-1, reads DVKVTQSSRYLVKRTGEKVFLECVQDMDHENMFWYRQDPGLGLRLIYFSYDVKMKEKGDIPEGYSVSREKKERFSLILESASTNQTSMYLCASKGTVRLLNTEAFFGQGTRLTVV.

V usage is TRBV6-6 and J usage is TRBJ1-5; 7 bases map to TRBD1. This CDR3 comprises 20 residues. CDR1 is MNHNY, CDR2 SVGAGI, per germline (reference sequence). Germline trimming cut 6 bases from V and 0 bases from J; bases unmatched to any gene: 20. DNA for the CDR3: TGTGCCAGCAGCCTACTCCTGGGACAGTCTTGGACATATAGCAATCAGCCCCAGCATTTT. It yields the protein CASSLLLGQSWTYSNQPQHF.

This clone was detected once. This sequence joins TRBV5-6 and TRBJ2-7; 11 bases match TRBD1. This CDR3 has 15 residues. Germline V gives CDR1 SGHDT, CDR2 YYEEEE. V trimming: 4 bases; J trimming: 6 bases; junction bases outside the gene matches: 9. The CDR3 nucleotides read TGTGCCAGCAGCCACCGGACAGGGGGCCTCGGCGAGCAGTACTTC. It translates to CASSHRTGGLGEQYF.

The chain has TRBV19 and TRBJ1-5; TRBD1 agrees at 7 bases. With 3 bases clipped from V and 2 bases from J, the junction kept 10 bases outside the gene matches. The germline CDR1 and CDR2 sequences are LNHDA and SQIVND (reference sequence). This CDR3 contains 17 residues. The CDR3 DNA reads TGTGCCAGTAGTATCGCCCGACAGGGCCGGGGCAATCAGCCCCAGCATTTT. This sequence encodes CASSIARQGRGNQPQHF.

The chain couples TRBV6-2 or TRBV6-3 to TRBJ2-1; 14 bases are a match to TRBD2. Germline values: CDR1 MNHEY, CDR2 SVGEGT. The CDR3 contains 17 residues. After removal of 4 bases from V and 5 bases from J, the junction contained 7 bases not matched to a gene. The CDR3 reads CASSSGLAGVWDNEQFF. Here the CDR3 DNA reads TGTGCCAGCAGTTCGGGACTAGCGGGAGTTTGGGACAATGAGCAGTTCTTC.

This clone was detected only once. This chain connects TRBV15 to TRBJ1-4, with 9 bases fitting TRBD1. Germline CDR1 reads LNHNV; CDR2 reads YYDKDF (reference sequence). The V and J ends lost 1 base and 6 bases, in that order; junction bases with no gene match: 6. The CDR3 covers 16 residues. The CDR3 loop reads CATSRAQGAVDEKLFF. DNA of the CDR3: TGTGCCACCAGCAGAGCACAGGGGGCGGTGGATGAAAAACTGTTTTTT.

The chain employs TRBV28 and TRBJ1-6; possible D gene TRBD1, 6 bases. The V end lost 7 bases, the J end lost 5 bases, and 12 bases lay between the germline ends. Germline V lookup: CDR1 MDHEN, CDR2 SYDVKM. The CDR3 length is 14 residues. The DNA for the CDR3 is TGTGCCAGCACCCCTGACAGGAATAATTCACCCCTCCACTTT. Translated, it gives CASTPDRNNSPLHF.

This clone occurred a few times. The CDR3 DNA sequence: TGTGCCAGCAGCTTGGGGTCCCGCTTTAATTCACCCCTCCACTTT. It specifies CASSLGSRFNSPLHF. The chain couples TRBV7-3 to TRBJ1-6, with unresolved D. Trimming took off 3 bases at V and 6 bases at J, with 12 bases between the two ends. This CDR3 is built from 15 residues. CDR1 is SGHTA and CDR2 is FQGTGA in the germline V gene.

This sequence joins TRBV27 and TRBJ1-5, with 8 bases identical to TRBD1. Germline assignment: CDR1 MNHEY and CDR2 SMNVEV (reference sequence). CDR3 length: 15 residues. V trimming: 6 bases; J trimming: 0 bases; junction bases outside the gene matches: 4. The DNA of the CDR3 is TGTGCCAGCAGCCCCAGGGGGCGTAGCAATCAGCCCCAGCATTTT. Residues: CASSPRGRSNQPQHF.

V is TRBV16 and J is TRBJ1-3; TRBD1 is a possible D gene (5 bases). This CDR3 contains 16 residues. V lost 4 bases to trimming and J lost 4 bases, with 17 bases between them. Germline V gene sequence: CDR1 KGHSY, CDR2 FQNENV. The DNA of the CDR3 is TGTGCCAGCAGCCCTCCCGGGGGAGTCGTCGGAAACACCATATATTTT. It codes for CASSPPGGVVGNTIYF.

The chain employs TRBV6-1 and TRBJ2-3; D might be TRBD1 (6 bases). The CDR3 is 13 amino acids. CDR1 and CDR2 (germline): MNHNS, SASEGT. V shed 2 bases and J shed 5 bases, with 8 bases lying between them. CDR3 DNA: TGTGCCAGCAGTGAATGGGGGCTAGATACGCAGTATTTT. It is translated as CASSEWGLDTQYF.

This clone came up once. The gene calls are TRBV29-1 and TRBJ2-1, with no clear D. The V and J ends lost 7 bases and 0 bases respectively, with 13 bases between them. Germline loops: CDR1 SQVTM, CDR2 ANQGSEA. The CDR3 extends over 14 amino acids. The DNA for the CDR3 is TGCAGCGCCGTTCCCGTCCTCTCCTACAATGAGCAGTTCTTC. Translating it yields CSAVPVLSYNEQFF.

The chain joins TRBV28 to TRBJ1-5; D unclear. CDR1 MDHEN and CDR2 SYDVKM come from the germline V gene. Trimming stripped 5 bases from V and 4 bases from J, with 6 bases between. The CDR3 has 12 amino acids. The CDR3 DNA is TGTGCCAGCAGTGAAGTGAATCAGCCCCAGCATTTT. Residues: CASSEVNQPQHF. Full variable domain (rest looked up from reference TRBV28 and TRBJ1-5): DVKVTQSSRYLVKRTGEKVFLECVQDMDHENMFWYRQDPGLGLRLIYFSYDVKMKEKGDIPEGYSVSREKKERFSLILESASTNQTSMYLCASSEVNQPQHFGDGTRLSIL.

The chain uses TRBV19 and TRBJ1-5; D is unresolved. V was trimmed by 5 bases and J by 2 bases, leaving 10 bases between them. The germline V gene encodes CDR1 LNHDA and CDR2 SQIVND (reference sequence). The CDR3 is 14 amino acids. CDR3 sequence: CASSGGVRNQPQHF. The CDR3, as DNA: TGTGCCAGTAGTGGTGGGGTGCGCAATCAGCCCCAGCATTTT.

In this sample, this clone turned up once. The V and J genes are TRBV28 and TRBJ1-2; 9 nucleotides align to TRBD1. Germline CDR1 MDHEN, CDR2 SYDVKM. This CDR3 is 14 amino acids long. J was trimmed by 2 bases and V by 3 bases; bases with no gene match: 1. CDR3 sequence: CASSFGQGNYGYTF. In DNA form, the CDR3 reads TGTGCCAGCAGTTTCGGACAGGGGAACTATGGCTACACCTTC.

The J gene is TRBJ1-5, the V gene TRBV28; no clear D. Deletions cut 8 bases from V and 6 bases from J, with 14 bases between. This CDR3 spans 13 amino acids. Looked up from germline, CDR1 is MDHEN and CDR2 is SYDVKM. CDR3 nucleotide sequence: TGTGCCAGCGTTGACGTTGTATCTCAGCCCCAGCATTTT. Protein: CASVDVVSQPQHF.

The CDR3 region has the DNA TGTGCCACCAGCAGAGATCGTACGGGATCTGGAGGCTACACCTTC. Translating gives CATSRDRTGSGGYTF. The rearrangement links TRBV15 to TRBJ1-2, with no clear D. Germline loops: CDR1 LNHNV, CDR2 YYDKDF (reference sequence). CDR3 length equals 15 residues. V was shortened by 0 bases and J by 8 bases, with 16 bases between the two germline ends.

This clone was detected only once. For the CDR3, the DNA is TGTGCTAGTGGTCCTCCTGACGGGGGGCGGATGAACACTGAAGCTTTCTTT. This gives the protein CASGPPDGGRMNTEAFF. The chain is built from TRBV12-5 and TRBJ1-1; TRBD1 might be the D (6 bases). The germline gives CDR1 LGHNT, CDR2 FRNRAP. This CDR3 is 17 amino acids long. Trimming left V 5 bases short and J 0 bases short, with 19 bases between.